This T cell receptor (beta chain) appears in the sequencing data of a study of T cell responses to AZD1222 COVID-19 vaccine. For the study at large: Second doses that came at about 4 or about 12 weeks were put together. Study outcomes and limitations: Donors, mostly white British, included more females; clonal diversity was possibly underestimated. Close to half of spike-specific TCRs reportedly recognize unmutated variant regions.

Looked up from germline, CDR1 is LNHNV and CDR2 is YYDKDF (reference sequence). The CDR3 is made up of 15 amino acids. Trimming cost V 3 bases and J 0 bases, with 8 bases left between them. Sequencing was performed with immunoSEQ multiplex PCR; in TCRdb, only in-frame clones are kept and a portion is missing. The sample consists of approximately 120,000 clones, 70% to 90% of them appearing once. A remark on this clone: The antigen is not known.

This specimen consisted of peripheral blood, obtained on day 0 of AZD1222 vaccination. This TCR was recovered from an adult in good health. The V call is TRBV15, the J call TRBJ2-2; no definite D call. The CDR3 DNA reads TGTGCCACCAGCAGCAGACGGGCGAACACCGGGGAGCTGTTTTTT. Amino acid sequence: CATSSRRANTGELFF.